This T cell receptor beta chain was captured by sequencing in a study of T cell responses to AZD1222 COVID-19 vaccine. The repertoire was sequenced with immunoSEQ multiplex PCR; TCRdb's copy has only in-frame clones and lacks some. The profile shows about 130,000 clones, approximately 90% of them singletons. Looked up from germline, CDR1 is KGHSH and CDR2 is LQKENI. The CDR3 totals 15 residues. V shed 3 bases and J 1 base; nucleotides not matched to a gene: 5. The rearrangement links TRBV18 to TRBJ1-1; the match to TRBD1 covers 7 bases. The starting material was peripheral blood, obtained 28 days after the second AZD1222 dose. The source of this sequence is an adult who received the AZD1222 COVID-19 vaccine. This chain's CDR3 is CASSPSGQANTEAFF. The DNA of the CDR3 is TGTGCCAGCTCACCGAGCGGACAGGCGAACACTGAAGCTTTCTTT. Filled out from reference TRBV18 and TRBJ1-1, the complete variable domain reads NAGVMQNPRHLVRRRGQEARLRCSPMKGHSHVYWYRQLPEEGLKFMVYLQKENIIDESGMPKERFSAEFPKEGPSILRIQQVVRGDSAAYFCASSPSGQANTEAFFGQGTRLTVV.